The clone carrying this T cell receptor beta chain was seen a few times. Its cognate antigen is unknown. The authors ran a second PCR of 7 to 11 cycles using a sample-barcoded 5' primer and a J-beta primer mix. A tag from a template-switch adaptor with 12 random nucleotides marked each cDNA molecule. TCRdb called the 5' RACE reads again in MiXCR, with one record for every CDR3 protein. Among roughly 1,800,000 distinct CDR3 sequences listed, around 48% were seen once. Per germline, CDR1 SGHDN and CDR2 FVKESK. V was cut by 3 bases and J by 1 base, with 13 bases left in between. The CDR3 loop spans 17 amino acids. The sample originates from a study of blood T cells in healthy people across ages. General study findings and limits: Naive T cell percentage showed a strong correlation with the diversity of TCR beta.

The clonotype originates from a middle-aged woman in good health. The chain links TRBV14 to TRBJ2-6; D is unclear. The sequencing sample was made of blood. The CDR3 nucleotides read TGTGCCAGCAGCCATATTTTACTGACTTCTGGGGCCAACGTCCTGACTTTC. Its translation is CASSHILLTSGANVLTF.